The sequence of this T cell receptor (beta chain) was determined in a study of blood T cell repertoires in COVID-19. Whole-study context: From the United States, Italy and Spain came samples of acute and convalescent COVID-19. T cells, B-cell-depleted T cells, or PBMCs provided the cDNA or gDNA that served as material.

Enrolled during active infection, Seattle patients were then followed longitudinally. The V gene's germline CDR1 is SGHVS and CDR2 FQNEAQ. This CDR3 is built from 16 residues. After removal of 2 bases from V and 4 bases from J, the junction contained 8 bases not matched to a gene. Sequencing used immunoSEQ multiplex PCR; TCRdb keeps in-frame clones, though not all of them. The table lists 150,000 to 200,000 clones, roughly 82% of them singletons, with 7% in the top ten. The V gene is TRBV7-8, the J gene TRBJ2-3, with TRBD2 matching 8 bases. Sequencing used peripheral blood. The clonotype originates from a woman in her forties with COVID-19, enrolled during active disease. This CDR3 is CASSLTSGGAADTQYF. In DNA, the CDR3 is TGTGCCAGCAGCTTAACGTCGGGGGGGGCGGCAGATACGCAGTATTTT.